These T cell receptor beta chains were read from a single sample in a study of T cell responses to AZD1222 COVID-19 vaccine. This table comes from immunoSEQ multiplex PCR, and its TCRdb copy is limited to in-frame clones, with some not included. The sample holds roughly 130,000 clones, 75% to 95% seen once. Specimen: peripheral blood, collected on day 0 of AZD1222 vaccination. These receptors all stem from an adult in good health. The CDR3 runs from the conserved cysteine through the conserved F or W.

J | length | V | CDR3
TRBJ2-7 | 17 | TRBV5-6 | CASSLAATGLRNYEQYF
TRBJ1-4 | 16 | TRBV19 | CASRTGASAANEKLFF
TRBJ2-2 | 15 | TRBV6-5 | CASSSTGIVTGELFF
TRBJ2-4 | 18 | TRBV19 | CASSIEGAGGLAKNIQYF
TRBJ1-5 | 15 | TRBV9 | CASSVDGASNQPQHF
TRBJ1-1 | 14 | TRBV10-2 | CASSGWQGSSEAFF
TRBJ2-1 | 15 | TRBV14 | CASSPRGGSYNEQFF
TRBJ2-1 | 14 | TRBV7-6 | CASSLAPSVNEQFF
TRBJ1-2 | 15 | TRBV5-1 | CASSLELRGTGGYTF
TRBJ2-7 | 13 | TRBV10-3 | CAISDRLGTEQYF
TRBJ1-5 | 15 | TRBV27 | CASSLRTGGNQPQHF
TRBJ1-4 | 15 | TRBV9 | CASSSPDRGNEKLFF
TRBJ2-7 | 15 | TRBV6-5 | CASRGGTGWVDEQYF
TRBJ2-3 | 14 | TRBV7-9 | CATFGPDSTDTQYF
TRBJ2-2 | 19 | TRBV18 | CASSPRLAGHSANTGELFF
TRBJ2-3 | 15 | TRBV10-3 | CAISLAGGGADTQYF
TRBJ2-7 | 16 | TRBV6-1 | CASSERRDRGRDEQYF
TRBJ2-5 | 13 | TRBV5-1 | CASRLTGQETQYF
TRBJ1-2 | 14 | TRBV19 | CASSIVWGARGYTF
TRBJ2-2 | 14 | TRBV10-2 | CASARLAGSGELFF
TRBJ1-1 | 15 | TRBV5-1 | CASSLPGGANTEAFF
TRBJ1-3 | 14 | TRBV7-9 | CASSLAISGNTIYF
TRBJ2-3 | 15 | TRBV7-2 | CASSKTSGRLDTQYF
TRBJ2-7 | 13 | TRBV4-1 | CASSQGRAYEQYF
TRBJ2-2 | 17 | TRBV5-1 | CASSFGLAGAYTGELFF
TRBJ1-5 | 16 | TRBV19 | CASSLLHRDLNQPQHF
TRBJ1-2 | 16 | TRBV10-3 | CAISQTGTGGAGGYTF
TRBJ2-1 | 13 | TRBV30 | CATGGSSYNEQFF
TRBJ1-2 | 13 | TRBV24-1 | CATSGEGNYGYTF
TRBJ2-3 | 13 | TRBV3-1/TRBV3-2 | CASSQSTTDTQYF
TRBJ1-2 | 13 | TRBV4-1 | CASSRGQGYGYTF
TRBJ2-7 | 14 | TRBV9 | CASSGTDRAYEQYF
TRBJ2-3 | 14 | TRBV27 | CASSLGQETDTQYF
TRBJ2-6 | 14 | TRBV10-3 | CAISGSGGANVLTF
TRBJ2-3 | 15 | TRBV30 | CAWAVGGASTDTQYF
TRBJ1-5 | 13 | TRBV13 | CASSLGTNQPQHF
TRBJ1-2 | 13 | TRBV5-1 | CASSFGSNYGYTF
TRBJ2-7 | 15 | TRBV6-2/TRBV6-3 | CASSYKRPSSYEQYF
TRBJ2-7 | 13 | TRBV2 | CASSVGPPYEQYF
TRBJ1-2 | 13 | TRBV12-3/TRBV12-4 | CASRPSANYGYTF
TRBJ2-3 | 18 | TRBV27 | CASSLSFLAGKHTDTQYF
TRBJ2-3 | 13 | TRBV9 | CASSVDSTDTQYF
TRBJ2-3 | 20 | TRBV9 | CASSVGWGRGLAGYSDTQYF
TRBJ2-4 | 17 | TRBV7-2 | CASSLGSRGKAKNIQYF
TRBJ1-6 | 18 | TRBV4-1 | CASSQDPPLGDYNSPLHF
TRBJ2-5 | 14 | TRBV7-3 | CASSPSQFQETQYF
TRBJ2-7 | 14 | TRBV3-1/TRBV3-2 | CASSLAGGVYEQYF
TRBJ1-5 | 13 | TRBV7-9 | CASSSTGNQPQHF